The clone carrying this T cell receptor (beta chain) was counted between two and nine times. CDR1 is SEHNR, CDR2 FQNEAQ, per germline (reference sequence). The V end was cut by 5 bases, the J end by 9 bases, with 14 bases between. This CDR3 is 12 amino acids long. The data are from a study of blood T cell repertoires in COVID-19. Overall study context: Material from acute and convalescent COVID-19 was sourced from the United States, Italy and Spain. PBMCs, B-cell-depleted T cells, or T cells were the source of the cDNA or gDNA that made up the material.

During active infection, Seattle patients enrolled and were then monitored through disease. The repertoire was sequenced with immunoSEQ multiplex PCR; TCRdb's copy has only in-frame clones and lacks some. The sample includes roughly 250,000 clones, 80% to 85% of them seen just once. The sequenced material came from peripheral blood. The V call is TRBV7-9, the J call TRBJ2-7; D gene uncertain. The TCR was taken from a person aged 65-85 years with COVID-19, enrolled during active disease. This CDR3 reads CASSPSSLVQYF. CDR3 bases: TGTGCCAGCAGCCCCTCCTCCCTCGTGCAGTACTTC.